The 21 T cell receptor beta chains below come from one sample, sequenced in a study of T cell responses to AZD1222 COVID-19 vaccine. TCRdb keeps only in-frame clones here, not all; method: immunoSEQ multiplex PCR. Of some 140,000 clones detected, 70% to 90% appear once; the ten largest clones hold approximately 6%. This specimen consisted of peripheral blood, obtained 28 days after the second AZD1222 dose. These receptor sequences come from an adult who received the AZD1222 COVID-19 vaccine.

The rearrangement uses TRBV19 and TRBJ2-2, with D possibly being TRBD2 (5 bases). Germline-derived CDR1 and CDR2 are LNHDA and SQIVND (reference sequence). The CDR3 covers 15 residues. V lost 7 bases, J lost 6 bases, and 18 bases lay in between. The CDR3 DNA sequence: TGTGCCAGTACCAACGTTCCAGCGGAGGCCGGGGAGCTGTTTTTT. This translates into CASTNVPAEAGELFF.

This rearrangement joins TRBV3-1 (or the pseudogene TRBV3-2) to TRBJ2-4, with 8 bases identical to TRBD1. Germline V CDR1 and CDR2: LGHDT, YNNKEL (reference sequence). With V trimmed by 3 bases and J by 0 bases, 4 bases remained unmatched. This CDR3 is built from 16 residues. CDR3 DNA sequence: TGTGCCAGCAGCCACCGGGACAGGTTAGCCAAAAACATTCAGTACTTC. Its protein is CASSHRDRLAKNIQYF.

This rearrangement joins TRBV28 to TRBJ1-5; 9 positions match TRBD1. In germline, CDR1 is MDHEN, CDR2 SYDVKM. The CDR3 covers 17 residues. The trim removed 7 bases at V and 9 bases at J, leaving 19 bases unmatched. The CDR3 DNA reads TGTGCCAGCACCGGATGGGGGCTGGGACAGGGAGCACGGCCCCAGCATTTT. Amino acid sequence: CASTGWGLGQGARPQHF.

The rearrangement links TRBV30 to TRBJ2-7; D gene unclear. The V end lost 1 base, the J end lost 2 bases, and 6 bases lay between the germline ends. Germline assignment: CDR1 GTSNPN and CDR2 SVGIG (reference sequence). This CDR3 has 12 amino acids. The CDR3 nucleotides are TGTGCCTGGAGTGGCGGACCCTACGAGCAGTACTTC. It codes for CAWSGGPYEQYF.

The J gene is TRBJ2-7, the V gene TRBV5-5; 10 bases fit TRBD2. The CDR3 spans 15 residues. V gave up 3 bases and J gave up 4 bases; unmatched junction bases: 7. Germline lookup yields CDR1 SGHKS and CDR2 YYEKEE (reference sequence). CDR3 in DNA: TGTGCCAGCAGCTGGGGGACTAGCGAGGGTTACGAGCAGTACTTC. It encodes CASSWGTSEGYEQYF.

The chain recombines TRBV19 with TRBJ1-3, with D uncertain. The germline gives CDR1 LNHDA, CDR2 SQIVND (reference sequence). The length of the CDR3 is 12 residues. Trimming pared 4 bases from V and 3 bases from J, leaving 4 bases between. For the CDR3, the DNA is TGTGCCAGTAGTAGTTTTGGAAACACCATATATTTT. It specifies CASSSFGNTIYF.

The chain has TRBV10-3 and TRBJ1-4; D remains ambiguous. With 10 bases removed from V and 5 bases from J, the gap between germline ends came to 14 bases. CDR1 ENHRY and CDR2 SYGVKD come from the germline V gene. This CDR3 comprises 13 residues. The CDR3 nucleotides read TGTGCCACCCGCCCCGCGGGGAATGAAAAACTGTTTTTT. Translating it yields CATRPAGNEKLFF.

The V gene is TRBV3-1 (or the pseudogene TRBV3-2), the J gene TRBJ1-2; D is undetermined. CDR3 size: 15 residues. V shed 1 base and J shed 2 bases, with 11 bases lying between them. The germline V gene encodes CDR1 LGHDT and CDR2 YNNKEL (reference sequence). CDR3 sequence (DNA): TGTGCCAGCAGCCAAGGAAGTCAGGCCAACTATGGCTACACCTTC. Protein: CASSQGSQANYGYTF.

The chain combines TRBV30 with TRBJ1-2, with D unresolved. From germline, CDR1 is GTSNPN and CDR2 SVGIG (reference sequence). This CDR3 is built from 12 residues. Trimming removed 1 base from V and 8 bases from J, with 11 bases in between. The chain's CDR3 is CAWSGGSGGYTF. CDR3 nucleotide sequence: TGTGCCTGGAGTGGGGGATCTGGGGGCTACACCTTC.

The rearrangement links TRBV19 to TRBJ1-4; 8 bases match TRBD1. The J segment lost 11 bases and the V segment lost 3 bases, leaving 11 bases of the junction unmatched. Germline CDR1 LNHDA, CDR2 SQIVND (reference sequence). The CDR3 runs 15 residues. The CDR3 DNA reads TGTGCCAGTAGTATCCCCCCCGGGACAGGCGAGAAACTGTTTTTT. Protein product: CASSIPPGTGEKLFF.

This chain connects TRBV14 to TRBJ2-5; TRBD2 matches at 9 bases. The CDR3 length is 18 residues. Germline CDR1 is SGHDN and CDR2 is FVKESK. V lost 5 bases and J lost 0; bases outside the gene matches: 13. CDR3 protein: CASSFYGSGLADQETQYF. DNA for the CDR3: TGTGCCAGCAGCTTCTATGGCTCGGGACTAGCCGACCAAGAGACCCAGTACTTC.

The chain is built from TRBV2 and TRBJ2-2; 7 bases match TRBD1. CDR1 and CDR2 (germline): SNHLY, FYNNEI. J gave up 4 bases and V 5 bases, and 7 bases lay outside the gene matches. The CDR3 runs to 15 residues. The CDR3 coding sequence is TGTGCCAGCAGTAAGGGGGCGGCTATCACCGGGGAGCTGTTTTTT. As protein: CASSKGAAITGELFF. Full variable domain (outside the CDR3, taken from reference TRBV2 and TRBJ2-2): EPEVTQTPSHQVTQMGQEVILRCVPISNHLYFYWYRQILGQKVEFLVSFYNNEISEKSEIFDDQFSVERPDGSNFTLKIRSTKLEDSAMYFCASSKGAAITGELFFGEGSRLTVL.

This sequence joins TRBV18 and TRBJ1-1, with D tentatively TRBD1 (5 bases). V was clipped by 1 base and J by 2 bases, with 14 bases between them. Germline lookup yields CDR1 KGHSH and CDR2 LQKENI. The CDR3 sequence is 16 residues long. The CDR3 DNA reads TGTGCCAGCTCACCACAAACACCCAGGGCAAACACTGAAGCTTTCTTT. Amino acids: CASSPQTPRANTEAFF.

The chain carries TRBV7-9 and TRBJ2-1; 8 bases line up with TRBD1. The germline CDR1 and CDR2 sequences are SEHNR and FQNEAQ (reference sequence). V shed 5 bases and J 5 bases; nucleotides not matched to a gene: 5. The CDR3 runs 14 residues. CDR3 nucleotide sequence: TGTGCCAGCAGCGGACAGGGCGGCCACAATGAGCAGTTCTTC. This sequence encodes CASSGQGGHNEQFF.

J is TRBJ1-4 and V is TRBV7-2, with D hard to call. CDR1 and CDR2 from the germline V gene are SGHTA and FQGNSA. Trimming removed 7 bases from V and 0 bases from J, with 12 bases in between. CDR3 length: 15 residues. The DNA of the CDR3 is TGTGCCAGCAAGAGCGGATATGCAACTAATGAAAAACTGTTTTTT. As protein: CASKSGYATNEKLFF. The entire variable domain, with the rest obtained from reference TRBV7-2 and TRBJ1-4, is as follows: GAGVSQSPSNKVTEKGKDVELRCDPISGHTALYWYRQSLGQGLEFLIYFQGNSAPDKSGLPSDRFSAERTGGSVSTLTIQRTQQEDSAVYLCASKSGYATNEKLFFGSGTQLSVL.

CDR3 coding DNA: TGTGCCAGCAGTTGGGGGGGTACTGAAGCTTTCTTT. It translates to CASSWGGTEAFF. This rearrangement joins TRBV27 to TRBJ1-1, with a tentative D call TRBD1 (5 bases). Trimming took 4 bases from V and 5 from J, leaving 8 bases between them. The CDR3 has 12 amino acids. Germline loops: CDR1 MNHEY, CDR2 SMNVEV (reference sequence).

The chain recombines TRBV12-3 or TRBV12-4 with TRBJ1-1, with a tentative D call TRBD1 (5 bases). This CDR3 spans 13 amino acids. Trimming took 5 bases from V and 5 from J, leaving 12 bases between them. The CDR3 DNA sequence: TGTGCCAGCAGTGTGGGGACGATTACTGAAGCTTTCTTT. It translates to CASSVGTITEAFF.

This chain joins TRBV4-3 and TRBJ2-1, with D possibly matching TRBD2 (6 bases). The CDR3 sequence is 15 residues long. Trimming left V 1 base short and J 5 bases short, with 12 bases between. Germline values: CDR1 LGHNA, CDR2 YSLEER. DNA for the CDR3: TGCGCCAGCAGCCAAGGGGACTCAATGAACAATGAGCAGTTCTTC. It translates to CASSQGDSMNNEQFF.

The chain uses TRBV3-1 (or the pseudogene TRBV3-2) and TRBJ2-3; D perhaps matches TRBD2 (6 bases). The CDR3 totals 15 residues. V lost 3 bases and J lost 0, with 10 bases in between. Germline lookup yields CDR1 LGHDT and CDR2 YNNKEL (reference sequence). In DNA, the CDR3 is TGTGCCAGCAGCCAGCTAGCGTCTAGCACAGATACGCAGTATTTT. It translates to CASSQLASSTDTQYF.

This clone turned up a few times. This chain joins TRBV5-1 and TRBJ2-7; 10 nucleotides match TRBD1. Germline CDR1 is SGHRS and CDR2 is YFSETQ. The CDR3 spans 16 residues. J gave up 1 base and V 0 bases, and 4 bases lay outside the gene matches. DNA of the CDR3: TGCGCCAGCAGCTTGGCAGGGACAGGGGTATCCTACGAGCAGTACTTC. Its protein is CASSLAGTGVSYEQYF. The full variable domain, rest sourced from reference TRBV5-1 and TRBJ2-7, is KAGVTQTPRYLIKTRGQQVTLSCSPISGHRSVSWYQQTPGQGLQFLFEYFSETQRNKGNFPGRFSGRQFSNSRSEMNVSTLELGDSALYLCASSLAGTGVSYEQYFGPGTRLTVT.

The V gene is TRBV27, the J gene TRBJ2-1; D may be TRBD2 (5 bases). V was clipped by 6 bases and J by 6 bases, with 21 bases between them. Germline CDR1 is MNHEY and CDR2 is SMNVEV (reference sequence). The CDR3 sequence is 16 residues long. The CDR3 loop reads CASRLYTGITSNEQFF. CDR3 DNA sequence: TGTGCCAGCAGGCTATACACCGGGATCACTTCCAATGAGCAGTTCTTC.